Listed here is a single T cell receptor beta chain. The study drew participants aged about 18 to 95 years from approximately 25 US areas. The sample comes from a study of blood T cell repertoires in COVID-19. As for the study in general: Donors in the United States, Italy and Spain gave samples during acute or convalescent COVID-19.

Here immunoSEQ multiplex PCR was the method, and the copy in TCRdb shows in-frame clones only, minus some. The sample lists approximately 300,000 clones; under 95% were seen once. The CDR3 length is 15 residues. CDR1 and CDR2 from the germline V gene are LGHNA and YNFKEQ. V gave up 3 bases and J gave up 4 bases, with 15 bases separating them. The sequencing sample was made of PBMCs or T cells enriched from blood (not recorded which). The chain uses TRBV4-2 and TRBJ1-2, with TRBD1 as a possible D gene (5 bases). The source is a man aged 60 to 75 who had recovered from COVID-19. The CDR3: CASSQEGNARYGYTF. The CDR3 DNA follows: TGTGCCAGCAGCCAGGAGGGGAACGCGCGCTATGGCTACACCTTC.